Given below is one TCR beta chain in context. It lacks a known antigen. The data belong to a study of cytomegalovirus exposure and HLA in healthy donors (dated by TCRdb to about 2017). As for the study more broadly: An earlier analysis of 550 to 700 of the donors reported 250 to 300 Gb of sequence data and some 120 million unique TCR beta sequences from approximately 180 million T cells. Four or five DR-DQ haplotypes were handled as single units for association and clustering because linkage in the cohort was strong. Typing coverage differed by locus: A, B, C, DRB1 and DQB1 were typed in about 620-640 donors, DQA1 in approximately 520, DPA1 in approximately 610, and DPB1 in 450 to 490. Donor age, sex, ethnicity and CMV serostatus were compiled together with the repertoire data. Class I and class II HLA loci were covered by the typing at four-digit resolution. All discovery cohort repertoires had been generated on a single sequencing platform. The genetic ancestry cluster associated with self-reported Caucasian donors included over 65% of the approximately 410 genotyped donors. The study aimed to test whether cataloging public T cell receptors could reveal signatures of past pathogen exposure. A separate validation cohort of approximately 120 different subjects was used in addition to the roughly 700-subject first cohort. An earlier analysis of some 500 of the donors applied high-throughput TCR beta sequencing to assess whether each TCR beta V gene segment acted as functional or pseudogenic. Genome-wide SNP genotypes for about three fifths of the roughly 670 donors were used in a later genetic analysis, which treated that subset as a discovery cohort. In a later analysis, previously published TCR beta repertoires from several hundred donors were re-analyzed and high-resolution HLA genotyping was added so that TCR occurrence patterns could be studied. Rather than drawing on any new phenotypic data, the later analysis identified candidate immune exposures from TCR beta sequences and the way those sequences occurred across donors. The study combined high-throughput TCR immunosequencing, statistical association of individual TCRs with disease status, and machine learning to predict cytomegalovirus infection status. Among some 410 genotyped donors of the cohort, an average of roughly 240,000 unique TCR beta nucleotide sequences were sequenced per donor, around 20% of them non-productive. The T cell repertoires of around 730 subjects were profiled by immunosequencing and related to cytomegalovirus serostatus. Roughly 300 gigabases of sequencing data and around 88 million unique TCR sequences made up an early release that covered 500 to 700 HLA-typed donors.

Receptor libraries were prepared by the immunoSEQ multiplex PCR assay. The multiplex PCR relied on a mix of 60 forward primers for TCR Vbeta segments and 13 reverse primers for TCR Jbeta segments. The CDR3 region of rearranged TCR beta genes was amplified from genomic DNA by a multiplex PCR assay. The Illumina HiSeq System was used to sequence the amplified TCR beta libraries as 87-base-pair reads. In the original analysis: In a later analysis, around 80 million unique TCR beta chains were counted across the approximately 670 repertoires, and about 10 million of these chains were shared by at least two donors. Raw reads were error-corrected and collapsed into unique sequences with a nearest-neighbor algorithm that merged closely related sequences to remove PCR and sequencing errors. V, D and J gene segments were assigned by aligning CDR3 sequences to IMGT reference sequences. Each retained sequence needed at least a six-nucleotide match to both a V gene segment and a J gene segment. Rearrangements were classified as productive when the CDR3 lacked stop codons and remained in frame with V and J, and all other rearrangements were classified as non-productive. Following IMGT convention, CDR3 was defined as the stretch from the second conserved V-encoded cysteine up to the conserved J-encoded phenylalanine. In an earlier analysis of 587 of the donors, sequences lacking an unambiguous match to a single V gene segment were excluded. An earlier analysis of approximately 590 of the donors classified V segments as functional when productive rearrangements were above 56.7% and as segregating when the standard deviation between donors was above 5%. A statistical classification framework was built to diagnose cytomegalovirus status from the catalog of TCR beta chain sequences. V and J gene assignment, in a later analysis, came from comparing TCR nucleotide sequences with IMGT/GENE-DB human TR gene sequences. Using the TCRdist pipeline, a later analysis assigned CDR3 sequences along with most-parsimonious VDJ recombination scenarios. In a later analysis, every TCR beta chain was defined by the combination of its CDR3 amino acid sequence and its V-gene family, and reads without a unique V-gene family were dropped. A later analysis removed 550 to 650 highly shared, low-generation-probability nucleotide sequences to deal with suspected cross-contamination and a sequencing artifact. In a later analysis, a clonal expansion index for each public chain was calculated from normalized within-repertoire ranks of inferred template counts. A later analysis computed generation probabilities with a VDJ recombination model fitted to out-of-frame rearrangements, and checked the results against IGoR. In a later analysis, TCR-TCR, TCR-HLA and TCR-CMV co-occurrence was scored with hypergeometric tests, and a repertoire-size bias correction was applied to TCR pairs. False discovery rates were estimated in a later analysis by permuting HLA or CMV assignments 20 times. In a later analysis, co-occurring TCRs were grouped using DBSCAN, and TCRdist sequence similarity was added for clustering within HLA-allele-positive subsets. Repertoires with fewer than 30,000 or more than 120,000 public chains, plus five repertoires with anomalous nucleotide sharing, were excluded from co-occurrence clustering. Here the immuneACCESS table is served through TCRdb, limited to in-frame sequences with V and J called. Missing clones are a known gap in these copies; in checked studies unresolved V genes cover under half, and the rest lacks a known reason. V and J calls and clone size come straight from that table; D and trimming were deduced from the DNA. The table held for this sample gives around 50,000 clones. The top ten hold 17% of the sample.

The cohort comprised around 700 healthy bone marrow donors. All cohort members were sampled while nominally healthy, although unrecorded immune exposures were likely present. The donor was CMV seronegative and was included in the group of a few hundred seronegative cohort members. A peripheral blood sample was collected from each donor, and TCR beta sequencing was performed on peripheral blood mononuclear cells. The Qiagen DNeasy Blood Extraction Kit was used to extract genomic DNA from the blood cell samples. Findings and caveats that apply to the study as a whole: In this cohort, only TCR beta chains were sequenced, and detectable features were limited by the absence of alpha or paired-chain data. In a later genetic analysis, fewer N-insertions in productive TCRs were reported among donors in an Asian-associated ancestry cluster than the roughly 640-donor mean. The classifier was reported to diagnose cytomegalovirus status with high specificity and sensitivity in both the original cohort and the validation cohort. A further reported finding was that TCR beta sequences accurately predicted the HLA-A and HLA-B alleles for most subjects in the first cohort. In a later analysis, most CMV-associated TCR beta chains were found to appear HLA-restricted, with HLA associations seemingly driven largely by CMV exposure. Linkage disequilibrium might explain the correlated functional status among segregating V segments, but an unknown experimental factor could not be excluded. The authors suggested that the approach could potentially be generalized to other disease states and immunological phenotypes. Most TCR sequences were seen in very few donors, while some public TCRs were found in many individuals. The presence/absence analyses assumed that sequencing depth was roughly uniform across donors, and that assumption may not be true. Approximately 18 rarely observed V segments, including chromosome 9 orphons, were excluded from the earlier analysis of about 600 of the donors because counts were too low. According to a later analysis, TCR association rates differed among HLA loci, with DRB1 alleles showing the most associated TCRs and HLA-C alleles showing the fewest. Three of the identified cytomegalovirus-associated TCR beta chains were confirmed in vitro to be specific for cytomegalovirus antigens. A later analysis found that HLA-associated TCR beta chains were more clonally expanded and had lower generation probabilities than equally common non-associated chains. At a false discovery rate of 0.05, a later analysis linked fewer than 20,000 TCR beta sequences to specific HLA alleles. In a later genetic analysis, a missense DCLRE1C variant was associated with V-gene and J-gene trimming of TCR beta chains, and the association was replicated in an independent cohort. When HLA alleles, especially DR and DQ, strongly co-occurred, TCR associations were difficult to assign to individual alleles. An earlier analysis of some 590 of the donors showed that most TCR beta V segments appeared in productive rearrangements either about 87% or about 30% of the time, which broadly matched IMGT annotations. For the cohort, immune exposure information was limited to CMV serostatus. In the study, 150 to 200 TCR beta chains were listed as associated with cytomegalovirus. Because the 87-base-pair reads could not distinguish some IMGT-functional V segments, including TRBV6-2 and TRBV6-3, those segments were excluded. According to a later analysis, parvovirus B19, influenza, CMV and Epstein-Barr virus appeared linked to several top co-occurrence clusters. A cluster of highly shared sequence variants was judged likely to be a technical artifact of the sequencing pipeline. Because HLA typing was missing for some donors at each locus, association tests included only the typed subset.

From the cysteine up to the phenylalanine, the CDR3 has a length of 15 residues. The sequence is cut down to CDR3 DNA, 45 bases in frame from base 1. The germline V gene encodes CDR1 SGHRS and CDR2 YFSETQ. The V and J ends are trimmed by 0 bases and 0 bases, leaving 10 bases between them. Sequencing was done on a sample of PBMCs. This sequence originates from a male donor in good health and CMV-seronegative. This receptor chain uses TRBV5-1 and TRBJ2-7; tentative D gene TRBD1, with 5 bases matching. The DNA sequence is given as TGCGCCAGCAGCTTGGAGGGGTCGAGCTCCTACGAGCAGTACTTC. Translated, it reads CASSLEGSSSYEQYF.